This T cell receptor (beta chain) was profiled in a study of T cells in Graves' hyperthyroidism and ophthalmopathy. Findings and caveats of the study: Most thyroid clonotypes that were expanded above 0.001 also turned up in blood.

RNA transcripts were the template for amplifying TCR beta CDR3 regions. In the first-round RT-PCR of the TCR CDR3, the HTBI primer set was used. TCRdb fed the multiplex PCR reads into MiXCR, producing one record per CDR3 protein. This sample has roughly 530,000 distinct CDR3 sequences, with roughly 17% found just once. Points on this clonotype: Its antigen remains unidentified.

V gave up 5 bases and J gave up 5 bases; unmatched junction bases: 6. Germline V gives CDR1 GTSNPN, CDR2 SVGIG (reference sequence). The CDR3 loop spans 14 amino acids. The source material was blood. The TCR sequence derives from a woman between 18 and 29 years old with Graves' ophthalmopathy. The gene calls are TRBV30 and TRBJ1-6, with 7 positions matching TRBD1. The CDR3 here is CAWSPGQNNSPLHF. The CDR3, as DNA: TGTGCCTGGTCCCCGGGACAGAATAATTCACCCCTCCACTTT.